The subject of this entry is one T cell receptor beta chain. Antigen unknown. The data were taken from a study of vaccination effects on CD4 cells after COVID-19. About the research overall: Two-dose BNT162b2 or mRNA-1273 vaccination was given to participants.

Profiled with immunoSEQ multiplex PCR; TCRdb holds only in-frame clones, not every one. The sample holds roughly 20,000 clones, more than 65% seen once. Before sequencing took place, the ViraFEST assay used viral peptide pools to expand antigen-specific CD4+ T cells. Following an approximately eleven-day culture, CD4+ T cells were purified. The vaccine recipients had no prior SARS-CoV-2 infection, with negative nucleocapsid antibodies. Cultures got half-medium changes with IL-2 on days 3 and 7. Germline V gene lookup returns CDR1 SGHDT and CDR2 YYEEEE. Trimming stripped 2 bases from V and 2 bases from J, with 7 bases between. This CDR3 has 13 amino acids.

The rearrangement links TRBV5-6 to TRBJ1-2; D uncertain. The sequence derives from a human donor who received a COVID-19 vaccine. Here the sequenced sample was CD4+ T cells from PBMCs cultured with HCoV-NL63 spike peptides, taken before COVID-19 vaccination. CDR3 region: CASSFVKNYGYTF. The CDR3 DNA follows: TGTGCCAGCAGCTTTGTGAAAAACTATGGCTACACCTTC.